The rows below give T cell receptor beta chains drawn from one sample of a study of PD-1 blockade in classical Hodgkin lymphoma. Profiled with immunoSEQ multiplex PCR; TCRdb holds only in-frame clones, not every one. The table lists about 98,000 clones, 80% to 90% of them singletons. The specimen was peripheral blood mononuclear cells (PBMCs), collected before the second cycle of nivolumab. The receptor set was obtained from a human donor with classical Hodgkin lymphoma. Both conserved end residues are part of each CDR3. Fields, in order: clone size, V gene, D gene, J gene, CDR3 protein, CDR3 DNA. A D gene is named only where the DNA matches it firmly. Some rows mark clone size as missing; the rest say once, few, many or name a class of expanded clone.

size: once; V: TRBV10-3; D: -; J: TRBJ1-3; CDR3: CAISEGPLSGNTIYF; DNA: TGTGCCATCAGTGAGGGGCCTCTCTCTGGAAACACCATATATTTT
size: few; V: TRBV4-1; D: TRBD1; J: TRBJ1-6; CDR3: CASSAPGQALSPLHF; DNA: TGCGCCAGCAGCGCCCCGGGACAGGCCTTATCACCCCTCCACTTT
size: -; V: TRBV7-9; D: TRBD2; J: TRBJ2-3; CDR3: CASSFSTPSGSRRDTQYF; DNA: TGTGCCAGCAGCTTCTCAACTCCTAGCGGGAGTCGGCGAGATACGCAGTATTTT
size: -; V: TRBV4-2; D: TRBD2; J: TRBJ2-7; CDR3: CASSLGGSDEQYF; DNA: TGTGCCAGCAGCCTCGGGGGGAGCGACGAGCAGTACTTC
size: -; V: TRBV5-1; D: -; J: TRBJ2-3; CDR3: CASSLLRESVDTQYF; DNA: TGCGCCAGCAGCTTGCTACGGGAGTCGGTAGATACGCAGTATTTT
size: few; V: TRBV19; D: -; J: TRBJ1-4; CDR3: CASTGTPTNEKLFF; DNA: TGTGCCAGTACCGGCACCCCAACTAATGAAAAACTGTTTTTT
size: once; V: TRBV14; D: -; J: TRBJ2-5; CDR3: CASSRPSGSRVETQYF; DNA: TGTGCCAGCAGCCGGCCCTCCGGGAGCCGCGTAGAGACCCAGTACTTC
size: few; V: TRBV5-6; D: -; J: TRBJ2-7; CDR3: CASSLSAWSSYEQYF; DNA: TGTGCCAGCAGCTTGTCGGCTTGGAGCTCCTACGAGCAGTACTTC
size: -; V: TRBV6-4; D: TRBD1; J: TRBJ1-5; CDR3: CASSDGTGGQPQHF; DNA: TGTGCCAGCAGTGACGGGACAGGGGGCCAGCCCCAGCATTTT
size: -; V: TRBV19; D: TRBD2; J: TRBJ2-1; CDR3: CASSMPSGRSRNEQFF; DNA: TGTGCCAGTAGTATGCCTAGCGGGAGATCGAGGAATGAGCAGTTCTTC
size: -; V: TRBV29-1; D: -; J: TRBJ1-1; CDR3: CSVGNGGVTEAFF; DNA: TGCAGCGTTGGGAACGGCGGGGTCACTGAAGCTTTCTTT
size: -; V: TRBV19; D: TRBD2; J: TRBJ2-5; CDR3: CASKASGNQETQYF; DNA: TGTGCCAGTAAGGCTAGCGGGAACCAGGAGACCCAGTACTTC
size: -; V: TRBV7-2; D: -; J: TRBJ1-3; CDR3: CASSPLDSRNTIYF; DNA: TGTGCCAGCAGCCCCCTGGACAGCCGAAACACCATATATTTT
size: -; V: TRBV15; D: -; J: TRBJ2-3; CDR3: CATSDRSSYTDTQYF; DNA: TGTGCCACCAGCGACCGAAGCTCCTACACAGATACGCAGTATTTT
size: few; V: TRBV19; D: -; J: TRBJ2-2; CDR3: CASSIAWHTGELFF; DNA: TGTGCCAGTAGTATAGCTTGGCACACCGGGGAGCTGTTTTTT